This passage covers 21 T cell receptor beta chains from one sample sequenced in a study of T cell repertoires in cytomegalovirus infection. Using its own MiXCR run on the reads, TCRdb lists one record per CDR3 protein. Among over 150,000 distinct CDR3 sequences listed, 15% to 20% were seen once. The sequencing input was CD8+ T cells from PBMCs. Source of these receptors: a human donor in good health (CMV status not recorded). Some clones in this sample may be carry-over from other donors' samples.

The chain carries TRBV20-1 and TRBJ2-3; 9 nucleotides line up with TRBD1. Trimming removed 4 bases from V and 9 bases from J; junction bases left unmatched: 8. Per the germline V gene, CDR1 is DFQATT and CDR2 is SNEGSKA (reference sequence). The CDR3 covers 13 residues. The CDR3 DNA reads TGCAGTGCTAACCGGGACAGGGAGACCACGCAGTATTTT. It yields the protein CSANRDRETTQYF.

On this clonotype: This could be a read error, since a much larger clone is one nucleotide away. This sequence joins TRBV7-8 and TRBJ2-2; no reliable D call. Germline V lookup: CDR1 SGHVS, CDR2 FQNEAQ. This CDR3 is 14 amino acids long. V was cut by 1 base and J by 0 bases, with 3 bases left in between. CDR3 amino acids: CASSLDPNTGELFF. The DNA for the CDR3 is TGTGCCAGCAGCTTAGACCCGAACACCGGGGAGCTGTTTTTT.

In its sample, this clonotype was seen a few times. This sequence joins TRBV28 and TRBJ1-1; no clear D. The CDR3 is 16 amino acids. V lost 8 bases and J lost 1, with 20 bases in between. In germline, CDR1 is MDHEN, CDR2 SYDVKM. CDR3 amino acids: CASSVSKPRGNTEAFF. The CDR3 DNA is TGTGCCAGCTCAGTTTCCAAACCCCGGGGGAACACTGAAGCTTTCTTT.

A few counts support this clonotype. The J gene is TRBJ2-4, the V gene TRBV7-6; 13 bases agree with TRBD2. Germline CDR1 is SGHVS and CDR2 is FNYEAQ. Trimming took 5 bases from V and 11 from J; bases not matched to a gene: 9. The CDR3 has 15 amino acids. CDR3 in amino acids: CASSPGLAGATVQYF. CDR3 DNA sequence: TGTGCCAGCAGCCCCGGACTAGCGGGGGCCACTGTTCAGTACTTC.

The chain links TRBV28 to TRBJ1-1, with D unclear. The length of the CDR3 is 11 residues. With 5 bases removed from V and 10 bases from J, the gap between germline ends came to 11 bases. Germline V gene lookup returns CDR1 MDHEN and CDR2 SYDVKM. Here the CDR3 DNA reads TGTGCCAGCAGTCTGGGCGGAAGAGCTTTCTTT. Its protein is CASSLGGRAFF.

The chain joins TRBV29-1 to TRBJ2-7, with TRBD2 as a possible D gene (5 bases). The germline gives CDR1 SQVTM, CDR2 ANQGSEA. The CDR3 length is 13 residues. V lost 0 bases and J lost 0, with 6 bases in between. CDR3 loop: CSVEDRDSYEQYF. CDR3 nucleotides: TGCAGCGTTGAAGATCGGGACTCCTACGAGCAGTACTTC.

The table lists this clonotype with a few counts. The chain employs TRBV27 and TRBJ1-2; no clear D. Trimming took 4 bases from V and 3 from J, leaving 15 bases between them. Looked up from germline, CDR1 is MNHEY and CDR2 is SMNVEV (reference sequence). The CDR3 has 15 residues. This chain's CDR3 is CASSSLKGLDYGYTF. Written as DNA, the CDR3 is TGTGCCAGCAGTTCCTTGAAGGGTTTGGACTATGGCTACACCTTC.

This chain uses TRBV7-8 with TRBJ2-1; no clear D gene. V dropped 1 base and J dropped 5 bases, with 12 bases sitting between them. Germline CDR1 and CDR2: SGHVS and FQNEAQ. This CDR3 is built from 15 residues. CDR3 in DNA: TGTGCCAGCAGCTTAGTCCCACTAAGCGACAATGAGCAGTTCTTC. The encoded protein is CASSLVPLSDNEQFF.

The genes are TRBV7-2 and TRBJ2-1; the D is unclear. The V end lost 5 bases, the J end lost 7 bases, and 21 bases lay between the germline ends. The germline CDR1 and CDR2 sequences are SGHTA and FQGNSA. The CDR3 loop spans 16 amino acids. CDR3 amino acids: CASSTPSLPVKNEQFF. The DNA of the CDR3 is TGTGCCAGCAGCACCCCCTCTTTACCCGTAAAGAATGAGCAGTTCTTC.

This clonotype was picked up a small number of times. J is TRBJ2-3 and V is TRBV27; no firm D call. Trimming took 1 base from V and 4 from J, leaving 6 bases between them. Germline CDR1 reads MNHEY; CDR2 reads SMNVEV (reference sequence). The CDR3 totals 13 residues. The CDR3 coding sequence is TGTGCCAGCAGTTTATGGACGGCAGATACGCAGTATTTT. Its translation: CASSLWTADTQYF.

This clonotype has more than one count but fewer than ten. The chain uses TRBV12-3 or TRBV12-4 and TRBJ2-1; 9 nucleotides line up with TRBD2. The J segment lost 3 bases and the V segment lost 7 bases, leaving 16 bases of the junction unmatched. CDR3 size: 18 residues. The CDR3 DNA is TGTGCCAGCACCCCTAGGAAGACTAGCGGTAAGGACTACAATGAGCAGTTCTTC. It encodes CASTPRKTSGKDYNEQFF.

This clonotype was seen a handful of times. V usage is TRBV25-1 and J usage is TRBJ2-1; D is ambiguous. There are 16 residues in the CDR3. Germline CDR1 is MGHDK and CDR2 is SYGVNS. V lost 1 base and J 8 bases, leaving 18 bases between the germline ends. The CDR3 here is CASSESPRPSGDEQFF. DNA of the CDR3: TGTGCCAGCAGTGAATCCCCACGGCCGTCCGGAGATGAGCAGTTCTTC.

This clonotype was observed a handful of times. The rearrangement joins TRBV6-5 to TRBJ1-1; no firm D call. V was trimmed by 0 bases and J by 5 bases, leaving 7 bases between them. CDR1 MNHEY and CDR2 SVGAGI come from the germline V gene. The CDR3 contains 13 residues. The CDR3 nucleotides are TGTGCCAGCAGTTACTCCAAAGGAACTGAAGCTTTCTTT. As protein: CASSYSKGTEAFF.

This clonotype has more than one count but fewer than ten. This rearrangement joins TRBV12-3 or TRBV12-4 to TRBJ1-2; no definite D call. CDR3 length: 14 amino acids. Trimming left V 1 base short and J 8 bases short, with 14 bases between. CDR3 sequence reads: CASSLGGMKDGYTF. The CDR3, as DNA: TGTGCCAGCAGTTTAGGAGGAATGAAAGACGGCTACACCTTC.

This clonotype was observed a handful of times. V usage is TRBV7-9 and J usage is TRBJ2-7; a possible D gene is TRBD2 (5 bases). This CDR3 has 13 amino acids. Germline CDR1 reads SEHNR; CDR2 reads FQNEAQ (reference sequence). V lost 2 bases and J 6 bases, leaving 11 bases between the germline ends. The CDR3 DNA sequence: TGTGCCAGCAGCTTATATAGGGCGGGCGAGCAGTACTTC. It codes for CASSLYRAGEQYF. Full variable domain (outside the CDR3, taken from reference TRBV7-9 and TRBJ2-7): DTGVSQNPRHKITKRGQNVTFRCDPISEHNRLYWYRQTLGQGPEFLTYFQNEAQLEKSRLLSDRFSAERPKGSFSTLEIQRTEQGDSAMYLCASSLYRAGEQYFGPGTRLTVT.

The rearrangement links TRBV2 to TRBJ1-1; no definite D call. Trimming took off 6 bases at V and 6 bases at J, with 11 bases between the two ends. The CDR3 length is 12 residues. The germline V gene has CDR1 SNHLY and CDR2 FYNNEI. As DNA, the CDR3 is TGTGCCAGCAGCGGCCGTGTGTCTGAAGCTTTCTTT. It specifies CASSGRVSEAFF.

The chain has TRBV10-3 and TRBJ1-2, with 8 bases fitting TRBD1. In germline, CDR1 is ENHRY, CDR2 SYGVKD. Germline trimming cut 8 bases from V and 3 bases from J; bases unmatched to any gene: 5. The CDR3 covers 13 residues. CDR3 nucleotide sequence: TGTGCCATCGCTTCAGGGGGCGACTATGGCTACACCTTC. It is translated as CAIASGGDYGYTF.

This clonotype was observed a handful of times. The CDR3 DNA reads TGTGCCAGCAGAGGAGGGACAGGGGGCCTGAACACTGAAGCTTTCTTT. This codes for CASRGGTGGLNTEAFF. This sequence joins TRBV6-2 or TRBV6-3 and TRBJ1-1; TRBD1 matches at 12 bases. The CDR3 length is 16 residues. Trimming removed 6 bases from V and 0 bases from J; junction bases left unmatched: 5. The V gene's germline CDR1 is MNHEY and CDR2 SVGEGT.

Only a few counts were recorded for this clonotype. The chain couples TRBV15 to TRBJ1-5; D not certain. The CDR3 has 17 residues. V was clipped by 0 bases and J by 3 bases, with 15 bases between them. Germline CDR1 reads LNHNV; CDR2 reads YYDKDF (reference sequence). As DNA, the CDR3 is TGTGCCACCAGCAGAGACATGATGGGGTATGACAATCAGCCCCAGCATTTT. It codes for CATSRDMMGYDNQPQHF.

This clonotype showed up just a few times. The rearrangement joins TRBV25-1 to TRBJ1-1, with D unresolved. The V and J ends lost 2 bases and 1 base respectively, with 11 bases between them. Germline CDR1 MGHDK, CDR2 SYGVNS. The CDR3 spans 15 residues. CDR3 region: CASSEVRQENTEAFF. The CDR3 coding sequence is TGTGCCAGCAGTGAAGTTAGGCAGGAGAACACTGAAGCTTTCTTT. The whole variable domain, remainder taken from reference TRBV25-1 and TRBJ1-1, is EADIYQTPRYLVIGTGKKITLECSQTMGHDKMYWYQQDPGMELHLIHYSYGVNSTEKGDLSSESTVSRIRTEHFPLTLESARPSHTSQYLCASSEVRQENTEAFFGQGTRLTVV.

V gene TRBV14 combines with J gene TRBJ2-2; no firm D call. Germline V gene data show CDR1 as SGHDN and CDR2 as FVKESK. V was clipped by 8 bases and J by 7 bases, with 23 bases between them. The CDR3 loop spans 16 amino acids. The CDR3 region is CASSSVSGWFRGELFF. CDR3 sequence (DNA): TGTGCCAGCTCCTCGGTATCCGGGTGGTTTCGCGGGGAGCTGTTTTTT.